These 29 T cell receptor beta chains came from one sample sequenced in a study of control samples from healthy donors and cancer patients. Produced via immunoSEQ multiplex PCR; TCRdb's table is partial and in-frame only. The data hold approximately 130,000 clones, with more than 70% observed a single time. The source material was blood. The source is a man aged 45-65 years in good health.

The chain carries TRBV6-6 and TRBJ2-2; D is perhaps TRBD1 or TRBD2 (5 bases each). Germline values: CDR1 MNHNY, CDR2 SVGAGI (reference sequence). The ends were cut back, 5 bases at V and 7 bases at J, with 20 bases in the middle. This CDR3 region has 16 residues. The CDR3 spells CASSRTRAGQDGELFF. The DNA of the CDR3 is TGTGCCAGCAGTCGAACTAGGGCAGGGCAGGACGGGGAGCTGTTTTTT.

This clone occurred once. V usage is TRBV9 and J usage is TRBJ2-2; 9 nucleotides align to TRBD2. V was pared by 4 bases and J by 0 bases, with 7 bases of the junction left unmatched. The CDR3 length is 17 residues. Germline V gene sequence: CDR1 SGDLS, CDR2 YYNGEE. The CDR3 spells CASSRRAGGTNTGELFF. CDR3 in DNA: TGTGCCAGCAGCCGGAGAGCGGGGGGCACGAACACCGGGGAGCTGTTTTTT.

The chain joins TRBV9 to TRBJ1-5, with D perhaps TRBD1 (5 bases). Germline-derived CDR1 and CDR2 are SGDLS and YYNGEE. The CDR3 runs to 13 residues. V lost 4 bases and J lost 7, with 12 bases in between. This CDR3 reads CASSPQGGQPQHF. In DNA form, the CDR3 reads TGTGCCAGCAGCCCCCAGGGCGGACAGCCCCAGCATTTT.

V usage is TRBV9 and J usage is TRBJ1-1; a possible D gene is TRBD1 (5 bases). Germline V gene data show CDR1 as SGDLS and CDR2 as YYNGEE. Trimming took off 1 base at V and 0 bases at J, with 16 bases between the two ends. The CDR3 loop spans 17 amino acids. CDR3 loop: CASSVRSLAGMNTEAFF. The CDR3 DNA is TGTGCCAGCAGCGTAAGAAGCCTGGCAGGGATGAACACTGAAGCTTTCTTT.

The chain links TRBV4-2 to TRBJ1-3, with D uncertain. Germline V gene sequence: CDR1 LGHNA, CDR2 YNFKEQ. The CDR3 is made up of 16 amino acids. With 0 bases removed from V and 0 bases from J, the gap between germline ends came to 9 bases. Here the CDR3 DNA reads TGTGCCAGCAGCCAAGATCGGTGGGGCTCTGGAAACACCATATATTTT. Translated, it gives CASSQDRWGSGNTIYF.

V and J are TRBV6-5 and TRBJ2-3; D is ambiguous. Germline V gives CDR1 MNHEY, CDR2 SVGAGI. Trimming stripped 8 bases from V and 1 base from J, with 16 bases between. The CDR3 runs to 15 residues. In DNA form, the CDR3 reads TGTGCCAGCGGCGCACCTCTCCACGGCACAGATACGCAGTATTTT. It translates to CASGAPLHGTDTQYF.

The chain is built from TRBV7-2 and TRBJ2-2; no clear D. V was cut by 1 base and J by 1 base, with 4 bases left in between. This CDR3 is 14 amino acids long. Germline CDR1 is SGHTA and CDR2 is FQGNSA. For the CDR3, the DNA is TGTGCCAGCAGCTTAGAGGGGAACACCGGGGAGCTGTTTTTT. This sequence encodes CASSLEGNTGELFF.

This clone was picked up a small number of times. This same CDR3 is encoded by further DNA sequences in the sample. This chain uses TRBV30 with TRBJ1-5; weak D call: TRBD1 (5 bases). This CDR3 comprises 13 residues. Germline CDR1 reads GTSNPN; CDR2 reads SVGIG (reference sequence). Deletions cut 5 bases from V and 1 base from J, with 9 bases between. Here the CDR3 reads CAWSGGSNQPQHF. CDR3 DNA: TGTGCCTGGTCGGGGGGAAGCAATCAGCCCCAGCATTTT.

This chain joins TRBV11-2 and TRBJ2-5; tentatively, D is TRBD1 (5 bases). V gave up 1 base and J gave up 7 bases, with 10 bases separating them. Germline values: CDR1 SGHAT, CDR2 FQNNGV. There are 13 residues in the CDR3. This CDR3 reads CASSLGRGTTQYF. The CDR3 DNA follows: TGTGCCAGCAGCTTAGGAAGGGGAACGACCCAGTACTTC.

This chain connects TRBV5-1 to TRBJ2-7; 9 bases line up with TRBD2. CDR1 is SGHRS, CDR2 YFSETQ, per germline. V trimming: 2 bases; J trimming: 2 bases; junction bases outside the gene matches: 8. The CDR3 covers 16 residues. This chain's CDR3 is CASSFDGTSWAYEQYF. The CDR3 nucleotides are TGCGCCAGCAGCTTTGACGGGACTAGCTGGGCCTACGAGCAGTACTTC.

The V gene is TRBV29-1, the J gene TRBJ2-7; TRBD2 matches at 7 bases. The V segment lost 3 bases and the J segment 4 bases; nucleotides outside the gene matches: 6. Germline-derived CDR1 and CDR2 are SQVTM and ANQGSEA. This CDR3 comprises 13 residues. CDR3 sequence (DNA): TGCAGCGTTGAGATCCGGGAGGAGTACGAGCAGTACTTC. It yields the protein CSVEIREEYEQYF.

The chain uses TRBV19 and TRBJ1-1; tentatively, D is TRBD1 (6 bases). Trimming cost V 5 bases and J 12 bases, with 22 bases left between them. Germline V gene sequence: CDR1 LNHDA, CDR2 SQIVND (reference sequence). The CDR3 runs to 14 residues. The CDR3 DNA sequence: TGTGCCAGTAGTTTTTCCCGGGACACCCAGGGAACTTTCTTT. Protein sequence: CASSFSRDTQGTFF.

The gene calls are TRBV6-4 and TRBJ2-1; 9 bases are shared with TRBD2. The V segment lost 5 bases and the J segment 3 bases; nucleotides outside the gene matches: 5. The CDR3 runs to 15 residues. Germline V CDR1 and CDR2: MRHNA, SNTAGT. CDR3 sequence reads: CASSPGLAFYNEQFF. CDR3 coding DNA: TGTGCCAGCAGTCCCGGACTAGCGTTCTACAATGAGCAGTTCTTC.

DNA for the CDR3: TGCGCCAGCAGCCAAGGGACTAGCGGGGGGCAGAATGAGCAGTTCTTC. As protein: CASSQGTSGGQNEQFF. The V call is TRBV4-1, the J call TRBJ2-1; 14 nucleotides line up with TRBD2. The CDR3 length is 16 residues. With 1 base clipped from V and 7 bases from J, the junction kept 3 bases outside the gene matches. Germline V gene sequence: CDR1 MGHRA, CDR2 YSYEKL.

V and J are TRBV18 and TRBJ1-3, with no clear D. Trimming took 3 bases from V and 0 from J, leaving 9 bases between them. The CDR3 covers 15 residues. Germline lookup yields CDR1 KGHSH and CDR2 LQKENI. For the CDR3, the DNA is TGTGCCAGCTCACCCGCGGGGAGCTCTGGAAACACCATATATTTT. This translates into CASSPAGSSGNTIYF.

The chain joins TRBV6-6 to TRBJ2-7, with D perhaps matching TRBD1 (6 bases). The CDR3 consists of 14 residues. Deletions cut 0 bases from V and 6 bases from J, with 12 bases between. The germline CDR1 and CDR2 sequences are MNHNY and SVGAGI (reference sequence). The CDR3 sequence: CASSYSMTGGEQYF. The CDR3 DNA reads TGTGCCAGCAGTTACTCGATGACAGGTGGCGAGCAGTACTTC.

The chain carries TRBV11-3 and TRBJ2-3; perhaps TRBD1 as D (5 bases). This CDR3 contains 14 residues. The V end lost 5 bases, the J end lost 4 bases, and 13 bases lay between the germline ends. Looked up from germline, CDR1 is SGHNT and CDR2 is YENEEA. Here the CDR3 DNA reads TGTGCCAGCAGCCCTAGACAGCCCCCAGATACGCAGTATTTT. Its protein product is CASSPRQPPDTQYF. The variable domain in full, with the rest retrieved from reference TRBV11-3 and TRBJ2-3, is EAGVVQSPRYKIIEKKQPVAFWCNPISGHNTLYWYLQNLGQGPELLIRYENEEAVDDSQLPKDRFSAERLKGVDSTLKIQPAELGDSAVYLCASSPRQPPDTQYFGPGTRLTVL.

The V call is TRBV2, the J call TRBJ1-1; 7 nucleotides agree with TRBD1. This CDR3 has 15 residues. V lost 4 bases, J lost 0 bases, and 5 bases stayed unmatched. Looked up from germline, CDR1 is SNHLY and CDR2 is FYNNEI. The CDR3, as DNA: TGTGCCAGCAGTGCCCGCCAGGGGGTGAACACTGAAGCTTTCTTT. Encoded protein: CASSARQGVNTEAFF.

The gene calls are TRBV25-1 and TRBJ1-3, with D possibly matching TRBD1 (6 bases). CDR1 and CDR2 (germline): MGHDK, SYGVNS. The CDR3 runs 14 residues. The V end was cut by 6 bases, the J end by 4 bases, with 13 bases between. Written as DNA, the CDR3 is TGTGCCAGCAGGGAAACAGGGCACGGAAACACCATATATTTT. This gives the protein CASRETGHGNTIYF.

This clone appeared once. This sequence joins TRBV18 and TRBJ2-5; unclear D gene. Germline V gene data show CDR1 as KGHSH and CDR2 as LQKENI. V lost 3 bases to trimming and J lost 0 bases, with 11 bases between them. This CDR3 region has 15 residues. The CDR3 is CASSPLTSYQETQYF. CDR3 DNA: TGTGCCAGCTCACCCCTGACATCGTACCAAGAGACCCAGTACTTC.

DNA of the CDR3: TGTGCCAGCAGCCAAGAGACCGCGGCACCTACGAACGAGCAGTACTTC. This codes for CASSQETAAPTNEQYF. The gene calls are TRBV3-1 (or the pseudogene TRBV3-2) and TRBJ2-7, with D unresolved. The CDR3 sequence is 16 residues long. In germline, CDR1 is LGHDT, CDR2 YNNKEL (reference sequence). Trimming stripped 0 bases from V and 5 bases from J, with 17 bases between.

This sequence joins TRBV27 and TRBJ1-1; TRBD1 agrees at 9 bases. This CDR3 is 15 amino acids long. CDR1 MNHEY and CDR2 SMNVEV come from the germline V gene (reference sequence). V lost 0 bases, J lost 5 bases, and 4 bases stayed unmatched. The CDR3 DNA reads as TGTGCCAGCAGTTTATCGGGACAGGGCTGGACTGAAGCTTTCTTT. This codes for CASSLSGQGWTEAFF.

J is TRBJ1-5 and V is TRBV6-1, with D possibly TRBD1 on 6 matching bases. Trimming removed 3 bases from V and 0 bases from J, with 15 bases in between. The CDR3 totals 17 residues. CDR1 and CDR2 from the germline V gene are MNHNS and SASEGT. This CDR3 reads CASSEGAPKYSNQPQHF. In nucleotides, the CDR3 is TGTGCCAGCAGTGAGGGGGCACCAAAATATAGCAATCAGCCCCAGCATTTT.

This clone occurred a few times. The rearrangement uses TRBV9 and TRBJ1-2; D unresolved. The CDR3 runs to 12 residues. The V end lost 0 bases, the J end lost 2 bases, and 2 bases lay between the germline ends. Germline V gene data show CDR1 as SGDLS and CDR2 as YYNGEE. CDR3 amino acids: CASSVGNYGYTF. In nucleotides, the CDR3 is TGTGCCAGCAGCGTAGGGAACTATGGCTACACCTTC.

The V call is TRBV19, the J call TRBJ2-7, with D uncertain. V gave up 8 bases and J gave up 3 bases, with 8 bases separating them. This CDR3 has 11 amino acids. Germline V gives CDR1 LNHDA, CDR2 SQIVND (reference sequence). This chain's CDR3 is CASGWGYEQYF. DNA of the CDR3: TGTGCCAGTGGGTGGGGCTACGAGCAGTACTTC. The full variable domain, its missing parts supplied by reference TRBV19 and TRBJ2-7, is DGGITQSPKYLFRKEGQNVTLSCEQNLNHDAMYWYRQDPGQGLRLIYYSQIVNDFQKGDIAEGYSVSREKKESFPLTVTSAQKNPTAFYLCASGWGYEQYFGPGTRLTVT.

The rearrangement links TRBV14 to TRBJ1-4; possibly TRBD1 for D (5 bases). V was pared by 1 base and J by 11 bases, with 14 bases between. This CDR3 comprises 14 residues. Germline V gene data show CDR1 as SGHDN and CDR2 as FVKESK. The CDR3 is CASSQGGGRGKLFF. CDR3 sequence (DNA): TGTGCCAGCAGCCAAGGAGGAGGGCGGGGGAAACTGTTTTTT.

V usage is TRBV29-1 and J usage is TRBJ1-3; 9 nucleotides match TRBD1. V lost 5 bases and J lost 2; bases outside the gene matches: 7. The CDR3 is made up of 15 amino acids. Germline V CDR1 and CDR2: SQVTM, ANQGSEA. Here the CDR3 DNA reads TGCAGCGTTTCACCGGGACAGGGACCTGGAAACACCATATATTTT. Translated: CSVSPGQGPGNTIYF.

This clone appeared once. The rearrangement links TRBV29-1 to TRBJ2-5, with 9 bases lining up with TRBD1. CDR3 length equals 15 residues. Germline values: CDR1 SQVTM, CDR2 ANQGSEA. J lost 1 base, V lost 2 bases, and 5 bases had no gene match. CDR3 protein: CSVELLDRGQETQYF. As DNA, the CDR3 is TGCAGCGTTGAACTCCTGGACAGGGGCCAAGAGACCCAGTACTTC.

The rearrangement links TRBV7-6 to TRBJ2-3; 9 nucleotides match TRBD2. Germline values: CDR1 SGHVS, CDR2 FNYEAQ. Unmatched junction bases numbered 6, after V lost 1 base and J lost 4 bases. The CDR3 extends over 16 amino acids. The CDR3 bases are TGTGCCAGCAGCTTAGGGTTTAGCGGGGGATCAGATACGCAGTATTTT. This translates into CASSLGFSGGSDTQYF. The full variable domain, with the rest looked up from reference TRBV7-6 and TRBJ2-3, is GAGVSQSPRYKVTKRGQDVALRCDPISGHVSLYWYRQALGQGPEFLTYFNYEAQQDKSGLPNDRFSAERPEGSISTLTIQRTEQRDSAMYRCASSLGFSGGSDTQYFGPGTRLTVL.